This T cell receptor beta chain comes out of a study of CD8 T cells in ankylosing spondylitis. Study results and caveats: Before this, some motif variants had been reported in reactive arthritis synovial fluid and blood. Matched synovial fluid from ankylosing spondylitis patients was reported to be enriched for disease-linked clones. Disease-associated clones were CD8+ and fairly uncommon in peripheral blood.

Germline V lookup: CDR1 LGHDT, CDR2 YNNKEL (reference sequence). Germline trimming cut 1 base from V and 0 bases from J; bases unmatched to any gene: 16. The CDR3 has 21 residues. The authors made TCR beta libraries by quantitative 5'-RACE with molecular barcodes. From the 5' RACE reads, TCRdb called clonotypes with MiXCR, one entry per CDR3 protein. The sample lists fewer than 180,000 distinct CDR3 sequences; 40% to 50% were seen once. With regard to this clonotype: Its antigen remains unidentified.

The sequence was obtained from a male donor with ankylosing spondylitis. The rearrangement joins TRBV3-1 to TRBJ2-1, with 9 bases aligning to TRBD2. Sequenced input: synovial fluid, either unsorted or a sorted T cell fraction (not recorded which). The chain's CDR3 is CASSQGLKGLAVRSSYNEQFF. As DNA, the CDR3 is TGTGCCAGCAGCCAAGGACTCAAGGGACTAGCCGTTAGGAGCTCCTACAATGAGCAGTTCTTC.